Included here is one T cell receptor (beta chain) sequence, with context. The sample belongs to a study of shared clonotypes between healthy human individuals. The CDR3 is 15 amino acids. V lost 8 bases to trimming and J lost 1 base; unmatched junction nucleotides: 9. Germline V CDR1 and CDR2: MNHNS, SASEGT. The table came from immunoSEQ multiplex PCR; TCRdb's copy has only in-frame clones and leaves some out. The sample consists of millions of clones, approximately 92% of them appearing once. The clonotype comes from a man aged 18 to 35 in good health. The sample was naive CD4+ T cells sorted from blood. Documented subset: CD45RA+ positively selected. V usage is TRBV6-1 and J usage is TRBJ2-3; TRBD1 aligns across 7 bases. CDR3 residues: CASGQTGVGTDTQYF. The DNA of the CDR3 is TGTGCCAGCGGTCAAACAGGGGTGGGCACAGATACGCAGTATTTT.